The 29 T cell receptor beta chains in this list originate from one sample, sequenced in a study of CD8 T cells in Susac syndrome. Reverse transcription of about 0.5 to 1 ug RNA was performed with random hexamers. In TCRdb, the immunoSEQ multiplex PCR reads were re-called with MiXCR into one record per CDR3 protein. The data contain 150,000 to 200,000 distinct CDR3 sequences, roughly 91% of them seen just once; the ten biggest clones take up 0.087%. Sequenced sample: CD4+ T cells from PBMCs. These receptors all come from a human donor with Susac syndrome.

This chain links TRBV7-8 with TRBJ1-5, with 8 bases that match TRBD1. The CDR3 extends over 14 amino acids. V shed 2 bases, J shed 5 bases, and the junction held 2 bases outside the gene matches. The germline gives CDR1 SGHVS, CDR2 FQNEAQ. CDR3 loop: CASSLLQGDQPQHF. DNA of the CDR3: TGTGCCAGCAGCTTATTACAGGGGGATCAGCCCCAGCATTTT.

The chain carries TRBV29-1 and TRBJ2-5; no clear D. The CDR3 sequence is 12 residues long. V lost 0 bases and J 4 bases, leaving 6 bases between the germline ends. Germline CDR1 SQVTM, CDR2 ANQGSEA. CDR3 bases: TGCAGCGTTGAAGATTCGCGAGAGACCCAGTACTTC. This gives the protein CSVEDSRETQYF.

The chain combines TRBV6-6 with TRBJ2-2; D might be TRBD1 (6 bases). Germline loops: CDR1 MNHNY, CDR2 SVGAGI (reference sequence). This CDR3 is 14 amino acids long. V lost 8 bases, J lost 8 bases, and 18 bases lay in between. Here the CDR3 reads CASVGGLGIGELFF. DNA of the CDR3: TGTGCCAGCGTTGGGGGCTTAGGGATTGGGGAGCTGTTTTTT.

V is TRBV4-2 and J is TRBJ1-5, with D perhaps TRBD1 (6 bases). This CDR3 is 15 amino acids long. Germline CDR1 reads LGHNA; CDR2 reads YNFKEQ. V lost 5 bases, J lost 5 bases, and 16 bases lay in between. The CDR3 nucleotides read TGTGCCAGCAGCAGTACAGGGTTAAGGGATCAGCCCCAGCATTTT. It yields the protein CASSSTGLRDQPQHF.

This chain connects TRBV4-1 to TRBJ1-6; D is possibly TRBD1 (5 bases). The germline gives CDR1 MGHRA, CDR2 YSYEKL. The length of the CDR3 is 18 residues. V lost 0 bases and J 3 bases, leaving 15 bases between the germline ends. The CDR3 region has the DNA TGCGCCAGCAGCCAAGATCTGGGGGGAAAGCGCTATAATTCACCCCTCCACTTT. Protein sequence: CASSQDLGGKRYNSPLHF.

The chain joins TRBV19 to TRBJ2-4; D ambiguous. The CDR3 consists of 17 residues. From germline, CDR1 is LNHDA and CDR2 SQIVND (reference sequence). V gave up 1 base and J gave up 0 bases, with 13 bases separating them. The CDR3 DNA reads TGTGCCAGTAGTATAGGTGCAGTCACCCTAGCCAAAAACATTCAGTACTTC. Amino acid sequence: CASSIGAVTLAKNIQYF.

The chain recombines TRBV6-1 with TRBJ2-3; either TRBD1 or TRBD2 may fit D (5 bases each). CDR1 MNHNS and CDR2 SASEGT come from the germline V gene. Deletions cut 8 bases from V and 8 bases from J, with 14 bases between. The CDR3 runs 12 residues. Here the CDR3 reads CASERAQGTQYF. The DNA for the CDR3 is TGTGCCAGCGAGAGGGCGCAGGGTACGCAGTATTTT.

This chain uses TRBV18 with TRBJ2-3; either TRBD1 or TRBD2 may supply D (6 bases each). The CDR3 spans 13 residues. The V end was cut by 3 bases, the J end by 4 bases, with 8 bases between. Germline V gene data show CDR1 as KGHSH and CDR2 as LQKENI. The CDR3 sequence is CASSPEGADTQYF. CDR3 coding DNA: TGTGCCAGCTCACCGGAGGGGGCAGATACGCAGTATTTT.

The CDR3 sequence is CASSSQAGWIGYTF. CDR3 nucleotide sequence: TGTGCCAGCAGTTCCCAGGCAGGTTGGATAGGCTACACCTTC. This sequence joins TRBV12-3 or TRBV12-4 and TRBJ1-2, with D unresolved. CDR3 length: 14 amino acids. With 4 bases removed from V and 8 bases from J, the gap between germline ends came to 17 bases.

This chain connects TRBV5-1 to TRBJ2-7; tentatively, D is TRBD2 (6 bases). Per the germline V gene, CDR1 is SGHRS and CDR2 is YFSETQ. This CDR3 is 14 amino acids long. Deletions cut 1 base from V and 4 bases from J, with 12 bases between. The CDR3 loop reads CASSLLAEKYEQYF. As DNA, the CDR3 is TGCGCCAGCAGCTTGTTAGCGGAGAAATACGAGCAGTACTTC.

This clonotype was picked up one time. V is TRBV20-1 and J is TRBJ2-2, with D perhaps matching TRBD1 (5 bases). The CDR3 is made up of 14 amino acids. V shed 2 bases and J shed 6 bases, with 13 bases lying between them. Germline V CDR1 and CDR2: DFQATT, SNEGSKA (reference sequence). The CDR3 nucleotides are TGCAGTGCTAGACATATGACAGACGCCGGGGAGCTGTTTTTT. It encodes CSARHMTDAGELFF.

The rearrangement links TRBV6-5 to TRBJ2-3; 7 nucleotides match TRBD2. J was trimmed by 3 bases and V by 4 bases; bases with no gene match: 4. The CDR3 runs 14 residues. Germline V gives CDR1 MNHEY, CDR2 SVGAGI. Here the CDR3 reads CASSSWTRTDTQYF. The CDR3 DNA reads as TGTGCCAGCAGTTCCTGGACTAGGACAGATACGCAGTATTTT.

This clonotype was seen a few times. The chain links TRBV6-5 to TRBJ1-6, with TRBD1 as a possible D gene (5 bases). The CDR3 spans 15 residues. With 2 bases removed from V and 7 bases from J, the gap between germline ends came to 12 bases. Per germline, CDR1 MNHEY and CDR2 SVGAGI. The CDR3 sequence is CASSYTDRANSPLHF. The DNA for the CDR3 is TGTGCCAGCAGTTACACTGACAGAGCCAATTCACCCCTCCACTTT.

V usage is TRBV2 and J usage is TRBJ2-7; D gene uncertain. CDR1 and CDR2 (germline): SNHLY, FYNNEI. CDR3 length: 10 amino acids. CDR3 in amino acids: CPWRNHEQYF. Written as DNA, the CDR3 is TGTCCATGGCGTAACCACGAGCAGTACTTC.

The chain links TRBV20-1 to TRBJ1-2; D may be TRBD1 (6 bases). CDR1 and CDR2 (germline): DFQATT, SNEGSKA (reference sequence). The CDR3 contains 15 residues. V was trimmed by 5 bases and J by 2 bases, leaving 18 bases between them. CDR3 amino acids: CSAPRTQGRNYGYTF. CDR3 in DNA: TGCAGTGCTCCGCGTACGCAGGGGAGGAACTATGGCTACACCTTC.

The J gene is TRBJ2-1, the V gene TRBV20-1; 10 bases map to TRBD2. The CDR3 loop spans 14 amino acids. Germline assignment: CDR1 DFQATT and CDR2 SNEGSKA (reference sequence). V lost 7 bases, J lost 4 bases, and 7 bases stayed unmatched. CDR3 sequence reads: CSGSGGVAYNEQFF. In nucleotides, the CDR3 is TGCAGTGGGAGCGGGGGGGTTGCGTACAATGAGCAGTTCTTC.

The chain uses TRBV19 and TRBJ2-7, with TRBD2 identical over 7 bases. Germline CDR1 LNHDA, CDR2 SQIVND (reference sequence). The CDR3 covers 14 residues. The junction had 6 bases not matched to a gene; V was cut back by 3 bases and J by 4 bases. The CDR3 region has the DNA TGTGCCAGTAGTATCGCTAGCGGAATGTACGAGCAGTACTTC. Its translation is CASSIASGMYEQYF.

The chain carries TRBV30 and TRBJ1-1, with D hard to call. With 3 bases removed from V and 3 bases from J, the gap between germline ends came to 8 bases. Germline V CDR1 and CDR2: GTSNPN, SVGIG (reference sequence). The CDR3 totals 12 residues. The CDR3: CAWSPSDTEAFF. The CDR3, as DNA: TGTGCCTGGAGCCCCAGTGACACTGAAGCTTTCTTT.

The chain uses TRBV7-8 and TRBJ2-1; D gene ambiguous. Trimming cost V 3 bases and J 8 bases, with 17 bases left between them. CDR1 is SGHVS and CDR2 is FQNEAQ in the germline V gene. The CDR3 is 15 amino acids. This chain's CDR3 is CASSLTSSPGHEQFF. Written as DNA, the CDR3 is TGTGCCAGCAGCTTGACTTCCTCGCCGGGCCATGAGCAGTTCTTC.

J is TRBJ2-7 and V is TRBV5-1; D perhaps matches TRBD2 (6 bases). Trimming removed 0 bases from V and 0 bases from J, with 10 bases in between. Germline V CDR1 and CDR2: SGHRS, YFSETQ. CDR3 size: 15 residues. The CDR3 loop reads CASSLGGMSSYEQYF. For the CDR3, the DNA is TGCGCCAGCAGCTTGGGCGGGATGAGCTCCTACGAGCAGTACTTC.

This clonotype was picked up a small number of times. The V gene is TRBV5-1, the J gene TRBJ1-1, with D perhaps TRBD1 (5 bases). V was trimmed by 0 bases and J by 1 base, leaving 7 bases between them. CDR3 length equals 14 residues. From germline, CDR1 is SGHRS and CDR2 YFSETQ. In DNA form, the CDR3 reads TGCGCCAGCAGCTTGGAAGGACAGAACACTGAAGCTTTCTTT. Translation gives CASSLEGQNTEAFF.

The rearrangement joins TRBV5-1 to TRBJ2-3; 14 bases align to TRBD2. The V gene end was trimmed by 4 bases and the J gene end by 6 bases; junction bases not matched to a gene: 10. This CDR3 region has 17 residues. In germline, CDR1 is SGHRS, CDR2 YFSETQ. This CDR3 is CASSGGLAGGGLDTQYF. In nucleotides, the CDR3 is TGCGCCAGCAGCGGTGGACTAGCGGGAGGAGGTTTGGATACGCAGTATTTT.

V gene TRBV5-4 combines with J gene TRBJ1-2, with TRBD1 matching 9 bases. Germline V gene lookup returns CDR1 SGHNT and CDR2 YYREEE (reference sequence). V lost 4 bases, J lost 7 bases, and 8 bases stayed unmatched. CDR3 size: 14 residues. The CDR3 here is CASSPGQGRLGYTF. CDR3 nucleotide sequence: TGTGCCAGCAGCCCCGGACAGGGGCGGCTTGGCTACACCTTC.

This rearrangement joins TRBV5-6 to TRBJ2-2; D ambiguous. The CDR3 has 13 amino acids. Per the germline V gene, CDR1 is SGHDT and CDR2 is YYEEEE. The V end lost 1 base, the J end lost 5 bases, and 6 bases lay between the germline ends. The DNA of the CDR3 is TGTGCCAGCAGCTTGCTGGGGACCGGGGAGCTGTTTTTT. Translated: CASSLLGTGELFF.

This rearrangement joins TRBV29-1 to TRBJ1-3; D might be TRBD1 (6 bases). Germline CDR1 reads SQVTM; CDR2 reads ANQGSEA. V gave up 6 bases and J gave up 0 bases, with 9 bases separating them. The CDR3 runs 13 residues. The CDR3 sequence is CSVGHHSGNTIYF. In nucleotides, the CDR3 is TGCAGCGTGGGACACCACTCTGGAAACACCATATATTTT.

The chain's CDR3 is CASSLPGQSISGANVLTF. In DNA form, the CDR3 reads TGTGCCAGCAGCCTCCCGGGACAGAGTATCTCTGGGGCCAACGTCCTGACTTTC. This chain connects TRBV13 to TRBJ2-6, with 7 bases fitting TRBD1. The junction had 10 bases not matched to a gene; V was cut back by 5 bases and J by 0 bases. CDR3 length: 18 residues. Germline V CDR1 and CDR2: PRHDT, FYEKMQ (reference sequence).

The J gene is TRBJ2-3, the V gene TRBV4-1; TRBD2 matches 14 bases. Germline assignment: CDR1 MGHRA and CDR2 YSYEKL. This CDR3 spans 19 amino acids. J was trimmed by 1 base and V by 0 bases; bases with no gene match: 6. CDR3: CASSQDLGGLAGGTDTQYF. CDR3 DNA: TGCGCCAGCAGCCAAGATCTGGGGGGACTAGCGGGGGGCACAGATACGCAGTATTTT.

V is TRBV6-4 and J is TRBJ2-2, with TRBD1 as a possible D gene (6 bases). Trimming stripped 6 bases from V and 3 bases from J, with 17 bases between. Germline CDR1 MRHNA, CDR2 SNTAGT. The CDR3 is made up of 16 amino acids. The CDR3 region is CASRERFDRHTGELFF. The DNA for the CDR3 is TGTGCCAGCAGAGAAAGGTTCGACAGGCACACCGGGGAGCTGTTTTTT.

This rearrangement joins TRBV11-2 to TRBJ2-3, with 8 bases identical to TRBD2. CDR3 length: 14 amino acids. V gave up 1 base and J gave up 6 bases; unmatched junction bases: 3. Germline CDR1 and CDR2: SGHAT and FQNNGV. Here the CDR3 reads CASSLAAGVDTQYF. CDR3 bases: TGTGCCAGCAGCTTAGCAGCGGGAGTGGATACGCAGTATTTT.